A selection of T cell receptor beta chains follows, all from one sample in a study of beta chain features in type 1 diabetes. Libraries were prepared by immunoSEQ multiplex PCR; TCRdb keeps only in-frame clonotypes and omits some of them. The profile covers 60,000 or so clones, with under 60% appearing a single time and about 2.4% taken by the ten largest. The sequencing input was Tregs from blood. These TCRs come from a woman in her 40s with type 1 diabetes. Each CDR3 is given with its conserved first and last residue. The order of the fields is clone size, D gene, J gene, V gene, CDR3 protein, CDR3 DNA. D genes are given only for firm matches. Only part of the rows carry a size: once, few, many, or a class if the clone is expanded.

size: few; D: .; J: TRBJ2-6; V: TRBV7-8; CDR3: CASSLALAVSGANVLTF; DNA: TGTGCCAGCAGCTTAGCGCTCGCAGTCTCTGGGGCCAACGTCCTGACTTTC
size: few; D: TRBD1; J: TRBJ1-1; V: TRBV5-1; CDR3: CASSIGTGVMNTEAFF; DNA: TGCGCCAGCAGCATAGGGACAGGGGTCATGAACACTGAAGCTTTCTTT
size: few; D: TRBD1; J: TRBJ2-7; V: TRBV28; CDR3: CATSGTGGYEQYF; DNA: TGTGCCACTTCCGGGACAGGGGGCTACGAGCAGTACTTC
size: .; D: .; J: TRBJ1-2; V: TRBV5-1; CDR3: CASSLVGGEGGGYTF; DNA: TGCGCCAGCAGCTTGGTTGGAGGGGAGGGAGGTGGCTACACCTTC
size: few; D: .; J: TRBJ1-1; V: TRBV7-9; CDR3: CATDTMNTEAFF; DNA: TGTGCCACCGATACTATGAACACTGAAGCTTTCTTT
size: .; D: .; J: TRBJ1-4; V: TRBV28; CDR3: CASSLVGATTNEKLFF; DNA: TGTGCCAGCAGTTTAGTAGGGGCAACAACTAATGAAAAACTGTTTTTT
size: .; D: .; J: TRBJ2-1; V: TRBV4-1; CDR3: CASSQSRGGNNEQFF; DNA: TGCGCCAGCAGCCAGAGCAGGGGTGGTAACAATGAGCAGTTCTTC
size: .; D: .; J: TRBJ2-5; V: TRBV5-6; CDR3: CASSLVGREETQYF; DNA: TGTGCCAGCAGCTTGGTTGGCAGGGAAGAGACCCAGTACTTC
size: few; D: .; J: TRBJ2-1; V: TRBV7-2; CDR3: CASSLSRENEQFF; DNA: TGTGCCAGCAGCTTAAGCCGGGAAAATGAGCAGTTCTTC
size: .; D: TRBD1; J: TRBJ2-7; V: TRBV18; CDR3: CASSRDRASEQYF; DNA: TGTGCCAGCTCACGGGACAGGGCAAGCGAGCAGTACTTC
size: .; D: TRBD1; J: TRBJ1-6; V: TRBV27; CDR3: CASSLDRGPTINSPLHF; DNA: TGTGCCAGCAGTTTAGACAGGGGGCCTACCATCAATTCACCCCTCCACTTT
size: .; D: .; J: TRBJ1-1; V: TRBV9; CDR3: CASSVSRGSTEAFF; DNA: TGTGCCAGCAGCGTATCTAGGGGGAGCACTGAAGCTTTCTTT
size: .; D: TRBD1; J: TRBJ2-7; V: TRBV29-1; CDR3: CSVGTGALHRYEQYF; DNA: TGCAGCGTTGGGACAGGGGCCCTTCACCGCTACGAGCAGTACTTC
size: .; D: .; J: TRBJ1-2; V: TRBV28; CDR3: CASMGGVLYGYTF; DNA: TGTGCCAGCATGGGAGGGGTGCTCTATGGCTACACCTTC
size: .; D: .; J: TRBJ2-2; V: TRBV18; CDR3: CASSPGDTGELFF; DNA: TGTGCCAGCTCCCCCGGAGACACCGGGGAGCTGTTTTTT
size: few; D: .; J: TRBJ2-5; V: TRBV4-3; CDR3: CASSQGHYQETQYF; DNA: TGCGCCAGCAGCCAGGGACATTACCAAGAGACCCAGTACTTC
size: .; D: .; J: TRBJ2-7; V: TRBV5-1; CDR3: CASQTGWSYEQYF; DNA: TGCGCCAGTCAGACAGGATGGTCCTACGAGCAGTACTTC
size: once; D: .; J: TRBJ1-2; V: TRBV6-1; CDR3: CASSEAGGVSYGYTF; DNA: TGTGCCAGCAGTGAAGCTGGGGGGGTGAGCTATGGCTACACCTTC
size: .; D: TRBD1; J: TRBJ2-7; V: TRBV5-6; CDR3: CASSSRDRGAYEQYF; DNA: TGTGCCAGCAGCAGCCGAGACAGGGGAGCCTACGAGCAGTACTTC
size: .; D: .; J: TRBJ1-5; V: TRBV6-6; CDR3: CASTATGGQPQHF; DNA: TGTGCCAGCACCGCGACGGGGGGTCAGCCCCAGCATTTT
size: .; D: .; J: TRBJ1-2; V: TRBV21-1; CDR3: CAISTGGYGGYTF; DNA: TGTGCCATCTCGACAGGGGGCTATGGAGGCTACACCTTC